This entry lists 10 T cell receptor beta chains sequenced from one sample in a study of spatial heterogeneity in lung cancer. Documented time point: sample taken at primary tumor resection. Via MiXCR, TCRdb re-called the 5' RACE reads, giving one row per CDR3 protein. The sample contains some 7,000 distinct CDR3 sequences, about 6.7% of which appear only once. This specimen consisted of PBMCs, obtained at surgery. The receptors come from a male donor with early-stage non-small cell lung cancer.

This clonotype was counted at least ten times. The chain carries TRBV2 and TRBJ1-5, with D hard to call. Germline loops: CDR1 SNHLY, CDR2 FYNNEI. The CDR3 extends over 14 amino acids. V lost 3 bases, J lost 0 bases, and 6 bases lay in between. CDR3 bases: TGTGCCAGCAGTGAGGGTCGTAGCAATCAGCCCCAGCATTTT. Translation: CASSEGRSNQPQHF.

This clonotype was seen repeatedly, ten times or more. This chain uses TRBV20-1 with TRBJ1-5; D is possibly TRBD1 (5 bases). The CDR3 runs 11 residues. CDR1 and CDR2 (germline): DFQATT, SNEGSKA (reference sequence). The CDR3 region is CSPRRQQPQHF. The DNA for the CDR3 is TGCAGCCCTAGACGACAGCAGCCCCAGCATTTT.

This clonotype was counted many times. This chain links TRBV12-3 or TRBV12-4 with TRBJ1-1; tentatively, D is TRBD1 (6 bases). The V end was cut by 2 bases, the J end by 7 bases, with 14 bases between. The CDR3 runs 14 residues. The CDR3 protein is CASSLLAGVSEAFF. CDR3 nucleotides: TGTGCCAGCAGTTTACTGGCAGGGGTCAGTGAAGCTTTCTTT.

This clonotype was recorded at least ten times. The rearrangement uses TRBV28 and TRBJ2-1, with 9 bases matching TRBD2. This CDR3 is 15 amino acids long. J lost 2 bases, V lost 8 bases, and 7 bases had no gene match. The germline V gene encodes CDR1 MDHEN and CDR2 SYDVKM. The CDR3 is CASYTLAGTYNEQFF. The CDR3, as DNA: TGTGCCAGCTACACACTAGCGGGCACCTACAATGAGCAGTTCTTC.

This clonotype was counted a few times. The chain has TRBV7-9 and TRBJ2-3; 7 bases line up with TRBD1. The CDR3 extends over 16 amino acids. The junction had 6 bases not matched to a gene; V was cut back by 3 bases and J by 0 bases. The V gene's germline CDR1 is SEHNR and CDR2 FQNEAQ (reference sequence). CDR3 amino acids: CASSLAQGLSTDTQYF. Here the CDR3 DNA reads TGTGCCAGCAGCTTGGCACAGGGGTTGAGCACAGATACGCAGTATTTT.

This clonotype was counted ten times or more. The CDR3 loop is CASSTSGRASETQYF. As DNA, the CDR3 is TGTGCCAGCAGTACTAGCGGGAGGGCCTCGGAGACCCAGTACTTC. The V gene is TRBV28, the J gene TRBJ2-5; TRBD2 matches 13 bases. The V segment lost 5 bases and the J segment 5 bases; nucleotides outside the gene matches: 5. The CDR3 extends over 15 amino acids. Germline V lookup: CDR1 MDHEN, CDR2 SYDVKM.

The table lists this clonotype with many counts. The J gene is TRBJ1-2, the V gene TRBV7-2, with D unresolved. The V gene lost 3 bases and the J gene lost 6 bases, with 20 bases spanning the gap. Per germline, CDR1 SGHTA and CDR2 FQGNSA. The CDR3 is 16 residues long. In DNA form, the CDR3 reads TGTGCCAGCAGCTTTCCGGGTCCAAGGGAACGAAATGGCTACACCTTC. Protein product: CASSFPGPRERNGYTF.

This clonotype has ten or more counts. The V call is TRBV6-5, the J call TRBJ2-3; tentative D call: TRBD2 (6 bases). Germline lookup yields CDR1 MNHEY and CDR2 SVGAGI. CDR3 size: 14 residues. Deletions cut 2 bases from V and 1 base from J, with 7 bases between. The CDR3 spells CASSYGGGTDTQYF. DNA of the CDR3: TGTGCCAGCAGTTACGGCGGGGGCACAGATACGCAGTATTTT.

This clonotype showed up many times. The rearrangement uses TRBV19 and TRBJ2-2, with 7 nucleotides matching TRBD1. This CDR3 is built from 15 residues. J gave up 0 bases and V 7 bases, and 5 bases lay outside the gene matches. CDR1 and CDR2 (germline): LNHDA, SQIVND (reference sequence). The DNA of the CDR3 is TGTGCCAGTACCCCGGACAGGCCGAACACCGGGGAGCTGTTTTTT. Protein product: CASTPDRPNTGELFF.

This clonotype was detected ten times or more. The rearrangement joins TRBV20-1 to TRBJ1-4; no definite D call. Trimming took off 5 bases at V and 7 bases at J, with 8 bases between the two ends. CDR3 length: 11 residues. The germline gives CDR1 DFQATT, CDR2 SNEGSKA (reference sequence). CDR3 region: CSASKGEKLFF. For the CDR3, the DNA is TGCAGTGCTTCCAAGGGTGAAAAACTGTTTTTT.